These 25 T cell receptor beta chains originate from one sample sequenced in a study of T cells in Graves' hyperthyroidism and ophthalmopathy. Template material for amplifying TCR beta CDR3 regions consisted of RNA transcripts. HTBI primers drove first-round RT-PCR of the TCR CDR3. Each CDR3 protein gets one entry after TCRdb re-called the multiplex PCR reads with MiXCR. The repertoire has 480,000 or so distinct CDR3 sequences, roughly an eighth of them found once; the top ten carry roughly 17%. Material for sequencing was blood. The receptors originated from a woman under 30 with Graves' hyperthyroidism.

This clonotype was seen ten or more times. The V and J genes are TRBV6-1 and TRBJ1-3; 7 positions agree with TRBD1. Looked up from germline, CDR1 is MNHNS and CDR2 is SASEGT. This CDR3 is built from 15 residues. V was pared by 5 bases and J by 0 bases, with 4 bases of the junction left unmatched. The CDR3 nucleotides read TGTGCCAGCAGTCCGACAGGGAACTCTGGAAACACCATATATTTT. Protein product: CASSPTGNSGNTIYF.

This clonotype turned up a few times. V gene TRBV19 combines with J gene TRBJ1-2; D gene ambiguous. V lost 7 bases, J lost 0 bases, and 21 bases lay in between. The CDR3 length is 17 residues. Germline CDR1 reads LNHDA; CDR2 reads SQIVND (reference sequence). Here the CDR3 DNA reads TGTGCCAGTATCCCCTCCCCCTCAACCTCGACTAACTATGGCTACACCTTC. Translation gives CASIPSPSTSTNYGYTF.

This clonotype was seen a few times. This chain uses TRBV4-1 with TRBJ1-1; D uncertain. This CDR3 region has 13 residues. Germline V gene data show CDR1 as MGHRA and CDR2 as YSYEKL. V shed 5 bases and J shed 10 bases, with 17 bases lying between them. The CDR3 is CASSVPLEKIAFF. CDR3 nucleotide sequence: TGCGCCAGCAGCGTCCCTTTAGAAAAGATAGCTTTCTTT.

As regards this clonotype: As the CDR3 is not closed by the conserved phenylalanine or tryptophan, this likely results from a read error. The chain is built from TRBV9 and TRBJ1-1; D gene unclear. Trimming stripped 3 bases from V and 1 base from J, with 7 bases between. The CDR3 is 13 residues long. Germline assignment: CDR1 SGDLS and CDR2 YYNGEE. CDR3 residues: CASSDGPNTEAFY. DNA of the CDR3: TGTGCCAGCAGCGATGGACCGAACACTGAAGCTTTCTAT.

This clonotype occurred a few times. J is TRBJ1-1 and V is TRBV7-2; TRBD1 might be the D (6 bases). Deletions cut 0 bases from V and 8 bases from J, with 16 bases between. CDR3 length: 15 residues. Per germline, CDR1 SGHTA and CDR2 FQGNSA. CDR3 sequence reads: CASSLAGGGRGEAFF. In DNA form, the CDR3 reads TGTGCCAGCAGCTTAGCTGGGGGGGGCCGGGGCGAAGCTTTCTTT.

There are many counts of this clonotype. The chain recombines TRBV12-3 or TRBV12-4 with TRBJ2-1; 10 nucleotides line up with TRBD2. Germline trimming cut 5 bases from V and 4 bases from J; bases unmatched to any gene: 23. The CDR3 totals 21 residues. CDR3 loop: CASSPTRGLTSGAIVYNEQFF. CDR3 bases: TGTGCCAGCAGTCCCACAAGGGGGCTTACTAGCGGGGCAATCGTGTACAATGAGCAGTTCTTC.

This clonotype was picked up many times. This chain joins TRBV10-3 and TRBJ2-1, with D tentatively TRBD2 (5 bases). This CDR3 has 17 residues. CDR1 is ENHRY, CDR2 SYGVKD, per germline. Trimming cost V 4 bases and J 3 bases, with 19 bases left between them. The CDR3 here is CAISAPTSYGDYNEQFF. DNA of the CDR3: TGTGCCATCAGTGCCCCTACTAGTTATGGAGACTACAATGAGCAGTTCTTC.

This clonotype was recorded at least ten times. The chain is built from TRBV29-1 and TRBJ1-1; D gene ambiguous. The germline V and J ends were trimmed by 3 bases and 1 base, with 9 bases remaining between them. The CDR3 has 13 residues. Germline lookup yields CDR1 SQVTM and CDR2 ANQGSEA. CDR3 region: CSVDEGWNTEAFF. The CDR3, as DNA: TGCAGCGTTGATGAGGGTTGGAACACTGAAGCTTTCTTT.

This clonotype has at least ten counts. The chain combines TRBV12-3 or TRBV12-4 with TRBJ2-5, with D perhaps TRBD2 (6 bases). This CDR3 is built from 18 residues. V gave up 6 bases and J gave up 1 base, with 24 bases separating them. In DNA, the CDR3 is TGTGCCAGCAGCTCGGGTCTCGGAACGGACTACCTCCAAGAGACCCAGTACTTC. The encoded protein is CASSSGLGTDYLQETQYF.

This clonotype was seen repeatedly, ten times or more. This chain uses TRBV6-1 with TRBJ2-6; D call uncertain. V was trimmed by 7 bases and J by 0 bases, leaving 7 bases between them. Per the germline V gene, CDR1 is MNHNS and CDR2 is SASEGT. This CDR3 has 14 amino acids. CDR3 bases: TGTGCCAGCAAGGCCACCTCTGGGGCCAACGTCCTGACTTTC. Amino acid sequence: CASKATSGANVLTF.

This clonotype was detected ten times or more. This chain links TRBV11-2 with TRBJ1-2; maybe TRBD1 (5 bases). This CDR3 region has 14 residues. Germline-derived CDR1 and CDR2 are SGHAT and FQNNGV. Trimming cost V 5 bases and J 5 bases, with 15 bases left between them. CDR3 region: CASSRSGTWYGYTF. CDR3 nucleotide sequence: TGTGCCAGCAGCCGCAGCGGGACGTGGTATGGCTACACCTTC. Combining the CDR3 with reference TRBV11-2 and TRBJ1-2 gives the whole variable domain EAGVAQSPRYKIIEKRQSVAFWCNPISGHATLYWYQQILGQGPKLLIQFQNNGVVDDSQLPKDRFSAERLKGVDSTLKIQPAKLEDSAVYLCASSRSGTWYGYTFGSGTRLTVV.

The genes are TRBV5-1 and TRBJ2-5, with D uncertain. The CDR3 has 14 amino acids. Looked up from germline, CDR1 is SGHRS and CDR2 is YFSETQ. Deletions cut 3 bases from V and 2 bases from J, with 11 bases between. CDR3 protein: CASSWLRSQETQYF. DNA of the CDR3: TGCGCCAGCAGCTGGCTGCGGAGTCAAGAGACCCAGTACTTC.

V is TRBV7-2 and J is TRBJ1-5, with D hard to call. Trimming took off 4 bases at V and 4 bases at J, with 11 bases between the two ends. Looked up from germline, CDR1 is SGHTA and CDR2 is FQGNSA. This CDR3 contains 14 residues. This CDR3 is CASSSRARNQPQHF. The CDR3 DNA sequence: TGTGCCAGCAGCTCCCGGGCCCGAAATCAGCCCCAGCATTTT.

This clonotype was detected only a few times. This rearrangement joins TRBV5-1 to TRBJ1-3; D remains unclear. CDR1 is SGHRS and CDR2 is YFSETQ in the germline V gene. The V gene lost 3 bases and the J gene lost 9 bases, with 13 bases spanning the gap. The CDR3 contains 13 residues. The CDR3 DNA sequence: TGCGCCAGCAGCTCACAGACGTGGGGCACCATATATTTT. Translating gives CASSSQTWGTIYF. The complete variable domain, with remaining parts taken from reference TRBV5-1 and TRBJ1-3, reads KAGVTQTPRYLIKTRGQQVTLSCSPISGHRSVSWYQQTPGQGLQFLFEYFSETQRNKGNFPGRFSGRQFSNSRSEMNVSTLELGDSALYLCASSSQTWGTIYFGEGSWLTVV.

V and J are TRBV12-5 and TRBJ2-7; the match to TRBD1 covers 9 bases. The J segment lost 3 bases and the V segment lost 0 bases, leaving 12 bases of the junction unmatched. Looked up from germline, CDR1 is LGHNT and CDR2 is FRNRAP. The CDR3 runs 18 residues. The CDR3: CASGLVLGGGTGLYEQYV. In DNA, the CDR3 is TGTGCTAGTGGTTTGGTACTGGGAGGGGGGACAGGGCTCTACGAGCAGTACGTC.

The table lists this clonotype with many counts. This chain links TRBV12-3 or TRBV12-4 with TRBJ2-7; TRBD1 might be the D (5 bases). V lost 2 bases to trimming and J lost 4 bases, with 9 bases between them. This CDR3 comprises 13 residues. Here the CDR3 reads CASSLLQGYEQYF. In DNA, the CDR3 is TGTGCCAGCAGTTTACTGCAGGGATACGAGCAGTACTTC.

The V gene is TRBV5-6, the J gene TRBJ1-5; D is uncertain. Per germline, CDR1 SGHDT and CDR2 YYEEEE. This CDR3 is 15 amino acids long. V was cut by 0 bases and J by 6 bases, with 13 bases left in between. CDR3 coding DNA: TGTGCCAGCAGCTTGGCTCGGGCGAGTGGTCAGCCCCAGCATTTT. Its translation is CASSLARASGQPQHF. Complete variable domain (other parts from reference TRBV5-6 and TRBJ1-5): DAGVTQSPTHLIKTRGQQVTLRCSPKSGHDTVSWYQQALGQGPQFIFQYYEEEERQRGNFPDRFSGHQFPNYSSELNVNALLLGDSALYLCASSLARASGQPQHFGDGTRLSIL.

This clonotype was found many times. The chain links TRBV7-2 to TRBJ2-7; 9 bases map to TRBD2. This CDR3 spans 13 amino acids. The V and J ends lost 5 bases and 6 bases, in that order; junction bases with no gene match: 5. Germline V CDR1 and CDR2: SGHTA, FQGNSA. The DNA for the CDR3 is TGTGCCAGCAGCAAGGGACTAGCTGGCGAGCAGTACTTC. It encodes CASSKGLAGEQYF. The full variable domain, completed using reference TRBV7-2 and TRBJ2-7, is GAGVSQSPSNKVTEKGKDVELRCDPISGHTALYWYRQSLGQGLEFLIYFQGNSAPDKSGLPSDRFSAERTGGSVSTLTIQRTQQEDSAVYLCASSKGLAGEQYFGPGTRLTVT.

This clonotype has ten or more counts. This chain links TRBV27 with TRBJ1-5; TRBD1 is a possible D gene (6 bases). In germline, CDR1 is MNHEY, CDR2 SMNVEV (reference sequence). This CDR3 is built from 14 residues. V lost 2 bases, J lost 4 bases, and 9 bases lay in between. In DNA form, the CDR3 reads TGTGCCAGCAGTTTAAGGGACACTAATCAGCCCCAGCATTTT. It codes for CASSLRDTNQPQHF.

This clonotype appeared a few times. A read error may explain this, as a much larger clone is one base away. This chain connects TRBV2 to TRBJ2-7; 8 positions match TRBD2. Germline CDR1 SNHLY, CDR2 FYNNEI. The CDR3 is 13 amino acids. Trimming took 5 bases from V and 2 from J; bases not matched to a gene: 2. The CDR3 spells CASSFSGTYEQYF. CDR3 DNA: TGTGCCAGCAGTTTTAGCGGGACCTACGAGCAGTACTTC. Looking up the rest from reference TRBV2 and TRBJ2-7 gives the full variable domain: EPEVTQTPSHQVTQMGQEVILRCVPISNHLYFYWYRQILGQKVEFLVSFYNNEISEKSEIFDDQFSVERPDGSNFTLKIRSTKLEDSAMYFCASSFSGTYEQYFGPGTRLTVT.

This clonotype has ten or more counts. The V gene is TRBV11-3, the J gene TRBJ2-2, with D hard to call. The ends were cut back, 3 bases at V and 6 bases at J, with 8 bases in the middle. This CDR3 comprises 13 residues. Germline assignment: CDR1 SGHNT and CDR2 YENEEA. Here the CDR3 reads CASSFSLPGELFF. The CDR3, as DNA: TGTGCCAGCAGCTTTAGTCTTCCCGGGGAGCTGTTTTTT.

This rearrangement joins TRBV4-1 to TRBJ2-7; tentative D call: TRBD1 (5 bases). CDR1 is MGHRA and CDR2 is YSYEKL in the germline V gene. V shed 0 bases and J shed 3 bases, with 9 bases lying between them. The CDR3 consists of 14 residues. This CDR3 is CASSQDTGNYEQYF. In DNA form, the CDR3 reads TGCGCCAGCAGCCAAGATACAGGAAACTACGAGCAGTACTTC.

CDR3 loop: CASSQGGQERRPQHF. The CDR3 nucleotides are TGCGCCAGCAGCCAAGGAGGACAGGAACGTAGGCCCCAGCATTTT. This rearrangement joins TRBV4-1 to TRBJ1-5, with 7 bases that match TRBD1. After removal of 1 base from V and 9 bases from J, the junction contained 9 bases not matched to a gene. CDR3 length: 15 residues. Germline CDR1 MGHRA, CDR2 YSYEKL.

This clonotype was recorded at least ten times. V and J are TRBV2 and TRBJ1-4; tentatively, D is TRBD1 (5 bases). Trimming removed 3 bases at V and 3 bases at J, with 14 bases between. The length of the CDR3 is 16 residues. Germline V CDR1 and CDR2: SNHLY, FYNNEI. Written as DNA, the CDR3 is TGTGCCAGCAGTGAGTCACCGGGGGGAGCTAATGAAAAACTGTTTTTT. It translates to CASSESPGGANEKLFF. Full variable domain (missing parts from reference TRBV2 and TRBJ1-4): EPEVTQTPSHQVTQMGQEVILRCVPISNHLYFYWYRQILGQKVEFLVSFYNNEISEKSEIFDDQFSVERPDGSNFTLKIRSTKLEDSAMYFCASSESPGGANEKLFFGSGTQLSVL.

This clonotype was counted only a few times. The rearrangement uses TRBV5-1 and TRBJ1-2, with unresolved D. This CDR3 region has 13 residues. V was pared by 0 bases and J by 8 bases, with 11 bases between. Germline assignment: CDR1 SGHRS and CDR2 YFSETQ. The CDR3 DNA reads TGCGCCAGCAGCTTGGGACGGAAGGAGGGCTACACCTTC. Translating gives CASSLGRKEGYTF.